These T cell receptor beta chains were read from a single sample in a study of Ad26.COV2.S vaccination and SARS-CoV-2 variants. Produced via immunoSEQ multiplex PCR; TCRdb's table is partial and in-frame only. The sample lists 350,000 to 450,000 clones; about nine tenths were seen once. Sequenced here: peripheral blood, sampled in a trial of Ad26.COV2.S vaccine versus placebo. These receptors all come from a person between 18 and 65 years old who received the Ad26.COV2.S COVID-19 vaccine or a placebo. CDR3s include the opening cysteine and the closing phenylalanine or tryptophan. Each record gives: D gene, J gene, V gene, clone size, CDR3 protein, CDR3 DNA. D genes are given only for firm matches. Expanded clones get a size class; other rows say once, few or many, or leave the size out.

D: TRBD1; J: TRBJ1-4; V: TRBV5-1; size: -; CDR3: CASSWGTATNEKLFF; DNA: TGCGCCAGCAGCTGGGGGACAGCTACGAATGAAAAACTGTTTTTT
D: -; J: TRBJ2-1; V: TRBV4-3; size: -; CDR3: CASSQVAVSSYNEQFF; DNA: TGCGCCAGCAGCCAAGTTGCCGTAAGCTCCTACAATGAGCAGTTCTTC
D: -; J: TRBJ2-2; V: TRBV15; size: -; CDR3: CATSAALGSPGELFF; DNA: TGTGCCACCAGCGCCGCTCTCGGAAGTCCCGGGGAGCTGTTTTTT
D: TRBD1; J: TRBJ1-6; V: TRBV5-1; size: -; CDR3: CASSQSGQYNSPLHF; DNA: TGCGCCAGCAGCCAATCGGGACAGTATAATTCACCCCTCCACTTT
D: -; J: TRBJ1-5; V: TRBV2; size: many; CDR3: CASRYSNSNQPQHF; DNA: TGTGCCAGCAGATACTCGAATAGCAATCAGCCCCAGCATTTT
D: -; J: TRBJ1-1; V: TRBV3-1/TRBV3-2; size: -; CDR3: CASSRNPGGKAEAFF; DNA: TGTGCCAGCAGCCGTAATCCGGGGGGAAAGGCTGAAGCTTTCTTT
D: TRBD1; J: TRBJ2-2; V: TRBV19; size: -; CDR3: CASTDRGDNTGELFF; DNA: TGTGCCAGTACCGACAGGGGCGATAACACCGGGGAGCTGTTTTTT
D: TRBD2; J: TRBJ2-5; V: TRBV6-2/TRBV6-3; size: -; CDR3: CASSFIAGGPQETQYF; DNA: TGTGCCAGCAGTTTTATAGCGGGGGGCCCTCAAGAGACCCAGTACTTC
D: TRBD1; J: TRBJ2-7; V: TRBV28; size: -; CDR3: CASSFILGQAVTYEQYF; DNA: TGTGCCAGCAGTTTTATCTTGGGACAGGCGGTGACCTACGAGCAGTACTTC
D: -; J: TRBJ1-2; V: TRBV5-6; size: -; CDR3: CASSVIQGRISYGYTF; DNA: TGTGCCAGCAGCGTAATACAGGGTCGCATATCCTATGGCTACACCTTC
D: TRBD1; J: TRBJ2-6; V: TRBV13; size: -; CDR3: CASSQQGAQGANVLTF; DNA: TGTGCCAGCAGCCAACAGGGGGCGCAAGGGGCCAACGTCCTGACTTTC
D: TRBD2; J: TRBJ2-1; V: TRBV5-6; size: -; CDR3: CASRLRTGTSGDNEQFF; DNA: TGTGCCAGCAGATTGAGGACCGGGACTAGCGGGGACAATGAGCAGTTCTTC
D: TRBD1; J: TRBJ2-2; V: TRBV7-9; size: -; CDR3: CASSAGTGSHTGELFF; DNA: TGTGCCAGCAGCGCCGGGACAGGTTCTCACACCGGGGAGCTGTTTTTT
D: TRBD1; J: TRBJ1-4; V: TRBV5-4; size: -; CDR3: CASSATGQGEKLFF; DNA: TGTGCCAGCAGCGCGACGGGACAGGGTGAAAAACTGTTTTTT
D: TRBD1; J: TRBJ1-3; V: TRBV7-2; size: -; CDR3: CAWRQGAGNTIYF; DNA: TGTGCCTGGCGACAGGGGGCTGGAAACACCATATATTTT
D: TRBD1; J: TRBJ2-2; V: TRBV19; size: -; CDR3: CASSMGQGSNTGELFF; DNA: TGTGCCAGTAGTATGGGACAGGGAAGTAACACCGGGGAGCTGTTTTTT
D: -; J: TRBJ2-7; V: TRBV6-5; size: -; CDR3: CASRDDRRSSYEQYF; DNA: TGTGCCAGCAGAGACGACAGGAGGAGCTCCTACGAGCAGTACTTC
D: -; J: TRBJ1-2; V: TRBV20-1; size: -; CDR3: CTIAGQTGYTF; DNA: TGCACCATCGCCGGGCAGACCGGCTACACCTTC
D: -; J: TRBJ2-7; V: TRBV11-2; size: -; CDR3: CASSLGVSGPSYEQYF; DNA: TGTGCCAGCAGCTTAGGAGTGTCCGGGCCCTCCTACGAGCAGTACTTC
D: -; J: TRBJ1-2; V: TRBV6-4; size: -; CDR3: CASSDSNRVYTGYTF; DNA: TGTGCCAGCAGTGACTCAAACAGGGTGTATACTGGCTACACCTTC
D: TRBD1; J: TRBJ2-7; V: TRBV7-2; size: -; CDR3: CASSSRDRASYEQYF; DNA: TGTGCCAGCAGCTCCCGGGACAGGGCCTCCTACGAGCAGTACTTC
D: -; J: TRBJ1-4; V: TRBV6-2/TRBV6-3; size: -; CDR3: CASSSSHRATNEKLFF; DNA: TGTGCCAGCAGTTCATCCCACAGGGCAACTAATGAAAAACTGTTTTTT
D: TRBD2; J: TRBJ2-7; V: TRBV23-1; size: -; CDR3: CARGLAGGPPPPYEQYF; DNA: TGCGCCAGGGGACTAGCGGGGGGGCCACCCCCCCCCTACGAGCAGTACTTC
D: TRBD2; J: TRBJ2-1; V: TRBV6-6; size: -; CDR3: CASSYVAGGDNEQFF; DNA: TGTGCCAGCAGTTATGTAGCGGGGGGGGACAATGAGCAGTTCTTC
D: -; J: TRBJ1-1; V: TRBV5-4; size: -; CDR3: CASSVGWDMNTEAFF; DNA: TGTGCCAGCAGCGTTGGTTGGGATATGAACACTGAAGCTTTCTTT
D: -; J: TRBJ1-2; V: TRBV6-5; size: -; CDR3: CASSYPLGTGYTF; DNA: TGTGCCAGCAGTTACCCCCTCGGGACCGGCTACACCTTC
D: -; J: TRBJ1-1; V: TRBV2; size: -; CDR3: CASTLFLAEAFF; DNA: TGTGCCAGCACCCTGTTCTTAGCTGAAGCTTTCTTT
D: TRBD1; J: TRBJ1-5; V: TRBV19; size: -; CDR3: CASSIRDRGRAGNQPQHF; DNA: TGTGCCAGTAGTATAAGGGACAGGGGGCGCGCGGGCAATCAGCCCCAGCATTTT
D: TRBD2; J: TRBJ2-1; V: TRBV7-6; size: once; CDR3: CASSFYSGTAYNEQFF; DNA: TGTGCCAGCAGCTTCTATAGCGGGACCGCCTACAATGAGCAGTTCTTC
D: -; J: TRBJ1-2; V: TRBV5-1; size: -; CDR3: CASSLAAGFFYGYTF; DNA: TGCGCCAGCAGCTTGGCCGCGGGCTTCTTCTATGGCTACACCTTC
D: -; J: TRBJ2-7; V: TRBV4-3; size: -; CDR3: CASSEGSGTAYEQYF; DNA: TGCGCCAGCAGCGAAGGCTCCGGGACCGCGTACGAGCAGTACTTC
D: -; J: TRBJ2-7; V: TRBV6-2/TRBV6-3; size: -; CDR3: CASSLGLADSYEQYF; DNA: TGTGCCAGCAGTCTAGGGCTAGCTGACTCCTACGAGCAGTACTTC
D: -; J: TRBJ1-5; V: TRBV9; size: -; CDR3: CASSAGRGPGQPQHF; DNA: TGTGCCAGCAGCGCAGGCAGGGGCCCAGGTCAGCCCCAGCATTTT
D: -; J: TRBJ2-5; V: TRBV13; size: -; CDR3: CASSLEGLETQYF; DNA: TGTGCCAGCAGCTTAGAAGGGTTGGAGACCCAGTACTTC
D: -; J: TRBJ2-7; V: TRBV19; size: -; CDR3: CASSTTLSSYEQYF; DNA: TGTGCCAGTAGTACTACACTGTCGTCATACGAGCAGTACTTC
D: -; J: TRBJ1-6; V: TRBV30; size: few; CDR3: CAWTGAPYNSPLHF; DNA: TGTGCCTGGACAGGGGCGCCCTATAATTCACCCCTCCACTTT
D: -; J: TRBJ2-1; V: TRBV7-2; size: -; CDR3: CASSLAQELNEQFF; DNA: TGTGCCAGCAGCTTAGCACAGGAGCTCAATGAGCAGTTCTTC
D: TRBD1; J: TRBJ1-2; V: TRBV2; size: -; CDR3: CASSGQGDVYTF; DNA: TGTGCCAGCAGTGGACAGGGGGATGTCTACACCTTC
D: TRBD2; J: TRBJ2-7; V: TRBV5-4; size: -; CDR3: CASSKASGGDEQYF; DNA: TGTGCCAGCAGCAAAGCCTCCGGGGGGGACGAGCAGTACTTC
D: -; J: TRBJ2-5; V: TRBV5-1; size: -; CDR3: CASSQQTGSRETQYF; DNA: TGCGCCAGCAGCCAACAAACAGGGTCGCGAGAGACCCAGTACTTC
D: -; J: TRBJ2-7; V: TRBV18; size: -; CDR3: CASSPYSNYEQYF; DNA: TGTGCCAGCTCACCATACTCTAACTACGAGCAGTACTTC
D: TRBD2; J: TRBJ2-1; V: TRBV5-4; size: few; CDR3: CASSPGGIYNEQFF; DNA: TGTGCCAGCAGCCCGGGGGGAATCTACAATGAGCAGTTCTTC
D: TRBD1; J: TRBJ1-3; V: TRBV13; size: -; CDR3: CASSGPGQGQGNTIYF; DNA: TGTGCCAGCAGCGGACCTGGACAGGGGCAAGGAAACACCATATATTTT
D: TRBD1; J: TRBJ1-5; V: TRBV7-9; size: once; CDR3: CASSLGGGQGQPQHF; DNA: TGTGCCAGCAGCTTGGGGGGTGGACAGGGTCAGCCCCAGCATTTT
D: TRBD1; J: TRBJ1-1; V: TRBV28; size: -; CDR3: CASSSFPGGNTEAFF; DNA: TGTGCCAGCAGTTCGTTTCCAGGGGGGAACACTGAAGCTTTCTTT
D: -; J: TRBJ1-3; V: TRBV6-4; size: -; CDR3: CASSDSDSFCSGNTIYF; DNA: TGTGCCAGCAGTGACTCGGACAGCTTCTGCTCTGGAAACACCATATATTTT
D: TRBD2; J: TRBJ2-7; V: TRBV29-1; size: -; CDR3: CSAAGGGTYEQYF; DNA: TGCAGCGCGGCGGGCGGGGGAACCTACGAGCAGTACTTC
D: TRBD1; J: TRBJ1-1; V: TRBV19; size: -; CDR3: CASSIRWTGMNTEAFF; DNA: TGTGCCAGTAGTATAAGGTGGACAGGGATGAACACTGAAGCTTTCTTT
D: TRBD2; J: TRBJ2-7; V: TRBV2; size: -; CDR3: CASKMAGGLTVNYEQYF; DNA: TGTGCCAGCAAGATGGCGGGGGGCCTAACTGTAAACTACGAGCAGTACTTC
D: TRBD2; J: TRBJ2-3; V: TRBV7-9; size: -; CDR3: CASSVGITGGLTDTQYF; DNA: TGTGCCAGCAGCGTTGGCATAACGGGGGGGCTAACAGATACGCAGTATTTT
D: TRBD1; J: TRBJ2-5; V: TRBV7-9; size: -; CDR3: CASSLSTGVETQYF; DNA: TGTGCCAGCAGCTTAAGTACAGGGGTGGAGACCCAGTACTTC
D: -; J: TRBJ1-5; V: TRBV28; size: -; CDR3: CASTPGQFNQPQHF; DNA: TGTGCCAGCACCCCAGGACAGTTCAATCAGCCCCAGCATTTT
D: -; J: TRBJ2-7; V: TRBV2; size: few; CDR3: CASTDETYEQYF; DNA: TGTGCCAGCACAGACGAAACCTACGAGCAGTACTTC
D: -; J: TRBJ1-1; V: TRBV18; size: -; CDR3: CASSPSGAGTEAFF; DNA: TGTGCCAGCTCACCTTCAGGGGCCGGGACTGAAGCTTTCTTT
D: -; J: TRBJ1-3; V: TRBV28; size: -; CDR3: CASSSRGIYGNTIYF; DNA: TGTGCCAGCAGTTCACGGGGGATCTATGGAAACACCATATATTTT
D: -; J: TRBJ2-1; V: TRBV5-6; size: once; CDR3: CASSLARANEQFF; DNA: TGTGCCAGCAGCTTGGCGCGAGCCAATGAGCAGTTCTTC
D: TRBD1; J: TRBJ2-1; V: TRBV18; size: -; CDR3: CASSPGQGYEQFF; DNA: TGTGCCAGCTCACCGGGACAGGGATATGAGCAGTTCTTC